This entry is about one T cell receptor (beta chain). This specimen belongs to a study of Ad26.COV2.S vaccination and SARS-CoV-2 variants. Germline CDR1 LNHDA, CDR2 SQIVND (reference sequence). The CDR3 spans 15 residues. V was pared by 0 bases and J by 0 bases, with 9 bases between. Treatment described: 15 to 20 received Ad26.COV2.S at low or high dose, single or two shots; several received placebo; per-sample allocation not given. Each sample was drawn 63 days after the first injection (of vaccine or placebo). Assay: immunoSEQ multiplex PCR; the TCRdb copy retains only in-frame clones and omits some. The repertoire consists of about 350,000 clones, with about 88% occurring once and the leading ten covering approximately 5.9%.

Here the sequenced sample was peripheral blood, taken in a trial of Ad26.COV2.S vaccine versus placebo. This chain uses TRBV19 with TRBJ2-7; the D gene is possibly TRBD1 (6 bases). The sequence was collected from a person between 18 and 65 years old who received the Ad26.COV2.S COVID-19 vaccine or a placebo. The CDR3 region has the DNA TGTGCCAGTAGTATAGAACAGGGTAGCTCCTACGAGCAGTACTTC. Translated: CASSIEQGSSYEQYF.